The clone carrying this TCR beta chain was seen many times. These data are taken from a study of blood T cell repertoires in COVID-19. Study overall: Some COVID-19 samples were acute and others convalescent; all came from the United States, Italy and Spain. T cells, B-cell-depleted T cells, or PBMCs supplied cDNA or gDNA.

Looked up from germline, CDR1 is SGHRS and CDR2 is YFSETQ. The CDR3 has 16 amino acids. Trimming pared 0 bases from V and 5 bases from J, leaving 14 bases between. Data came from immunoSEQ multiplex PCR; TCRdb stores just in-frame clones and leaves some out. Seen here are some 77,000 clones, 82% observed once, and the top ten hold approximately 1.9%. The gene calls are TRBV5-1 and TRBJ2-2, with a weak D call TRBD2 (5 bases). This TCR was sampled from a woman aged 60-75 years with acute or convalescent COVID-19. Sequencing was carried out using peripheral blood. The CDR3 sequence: CASSLESGIGTGELFF. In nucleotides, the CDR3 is TGCGCCAGCAGCTTGGAGTCCGGGATAGGGACCGGGGAGCTGTTTTTT.